These 3 T cell receptor beta chains originate from one sample sequenced in a study of CD8 T cells in ankylosing spondylitis. Each CDR3 protein gets one entry after TCRdb re-called the 5' RACE reads with MiXCR. The repertoire holds roughly 250,000 distinct CDR3 sequences, around 9.1% seen once, with under 7.5% in the top ten. Sample: blood, either unsorted or a sorted T cell fraction (not recorded which). These receptors were collected from a male donor with ankylosing spondylitis or in good health (not recorded which).

The chain couples TRBV7-2 to TRBJ1-5; 7 bases match TRBD1. The CDR3 runs 15 residues. Trimming cost V 1 base and J 7 bases; bases outside gene matches: 7. Per germline, CDR1 SGHTA and CDR2 FQGNSA. The CDR3 nucleotides read TGTGCCAGCAGCTTAGACGCAGGGGGAGGACAGCCCCAGCATTTT. Translated, it gives CASSLDAGGGQPQHF.

Ten or more counts support this clonotype. The genes are TRBV10-3 and TRBJ1-1, with 9 bases fitting TRBD1. The CDR3 loop spans 14 amino acids. Losses at the gene ends were 7 bases for V and 4 bases for J; bases not matched to a gene: 7. Germline V gene sequence: CDR1 ENHRY, CDR2 SYGVKD. CDR3: CAITTGTGRTEAFF. As DNA, the CDR3 is TGTGCCATCACGACCGGGACAGGGCGCACTGAAGCTTTCTTT.

There are many counts of this clonotype. V gene TRBV30 combines with J gene TRBJ2-3, with D possibly being TRBD1 (6 bases). The germline V gene encodes CDR1 GTSNPN and CDR2 SVGIG (reference sequence). Trimming took 2 bases from V and 6 from J, leaving 9 bases between them. This CDR3 is built from 12 residues. The CDR3 sequence: CAWSFDRDTQYF. The CDR3 DNA reads as TGTGCCTGGAGTTTCGACAGGGATACGCAGTATTTT.